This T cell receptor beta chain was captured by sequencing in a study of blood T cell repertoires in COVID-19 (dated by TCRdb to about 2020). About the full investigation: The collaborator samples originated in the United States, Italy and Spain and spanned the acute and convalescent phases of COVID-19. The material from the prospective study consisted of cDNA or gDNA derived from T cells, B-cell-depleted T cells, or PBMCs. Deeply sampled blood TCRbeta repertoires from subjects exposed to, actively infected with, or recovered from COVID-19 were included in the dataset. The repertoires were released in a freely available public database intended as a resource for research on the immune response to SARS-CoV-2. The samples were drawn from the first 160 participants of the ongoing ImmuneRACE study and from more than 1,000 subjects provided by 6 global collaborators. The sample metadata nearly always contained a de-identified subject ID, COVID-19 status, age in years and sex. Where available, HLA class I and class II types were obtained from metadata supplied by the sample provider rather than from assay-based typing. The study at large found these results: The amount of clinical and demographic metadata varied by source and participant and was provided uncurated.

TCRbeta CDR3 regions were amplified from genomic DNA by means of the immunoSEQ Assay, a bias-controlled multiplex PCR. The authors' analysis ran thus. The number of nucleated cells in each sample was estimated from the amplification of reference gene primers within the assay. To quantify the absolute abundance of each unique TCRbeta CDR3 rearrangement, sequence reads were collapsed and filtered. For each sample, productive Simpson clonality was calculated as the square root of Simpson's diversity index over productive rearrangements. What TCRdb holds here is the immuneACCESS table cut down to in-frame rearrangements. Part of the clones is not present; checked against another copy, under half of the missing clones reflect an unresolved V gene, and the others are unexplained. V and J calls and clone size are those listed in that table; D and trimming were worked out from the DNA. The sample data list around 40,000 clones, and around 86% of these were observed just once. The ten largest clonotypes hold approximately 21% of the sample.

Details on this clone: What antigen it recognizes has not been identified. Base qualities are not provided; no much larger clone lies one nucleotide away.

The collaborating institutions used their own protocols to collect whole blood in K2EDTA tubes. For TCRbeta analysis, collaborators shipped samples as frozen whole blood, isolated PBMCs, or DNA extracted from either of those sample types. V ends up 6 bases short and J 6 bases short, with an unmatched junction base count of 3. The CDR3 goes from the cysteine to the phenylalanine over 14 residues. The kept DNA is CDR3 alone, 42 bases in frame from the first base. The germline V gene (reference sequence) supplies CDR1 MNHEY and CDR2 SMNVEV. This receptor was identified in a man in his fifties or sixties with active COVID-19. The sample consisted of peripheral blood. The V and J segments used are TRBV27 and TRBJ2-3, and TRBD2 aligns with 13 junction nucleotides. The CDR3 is CASRLAGGRDTQYF. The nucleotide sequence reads TGTGCCAGCAGACTAGCGGGAGGGCGGGATACGCAGTATTTT.